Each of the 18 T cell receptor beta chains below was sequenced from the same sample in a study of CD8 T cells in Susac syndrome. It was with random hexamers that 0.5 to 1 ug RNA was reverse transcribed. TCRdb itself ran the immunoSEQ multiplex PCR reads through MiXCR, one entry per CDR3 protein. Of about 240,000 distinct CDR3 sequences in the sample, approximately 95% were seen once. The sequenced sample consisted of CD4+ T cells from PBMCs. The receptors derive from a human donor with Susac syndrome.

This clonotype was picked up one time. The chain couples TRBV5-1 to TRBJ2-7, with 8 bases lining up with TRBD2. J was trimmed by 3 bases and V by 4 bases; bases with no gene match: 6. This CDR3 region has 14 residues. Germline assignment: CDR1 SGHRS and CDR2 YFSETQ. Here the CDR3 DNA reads TGCGCCAGCAGCCCCGTGAGCGGGAGCTACGAGCAGTACTTC. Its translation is CASSPVSGSYEQYF.

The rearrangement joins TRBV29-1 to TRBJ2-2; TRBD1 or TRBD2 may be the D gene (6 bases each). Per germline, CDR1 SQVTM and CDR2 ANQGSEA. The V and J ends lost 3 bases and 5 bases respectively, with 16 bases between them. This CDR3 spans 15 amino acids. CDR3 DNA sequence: TGCAGCGTTGACATTTCAGGGGCGGGGACCGGGGAGCTGTTTTTT. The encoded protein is CSVDISGAGTGELFF.

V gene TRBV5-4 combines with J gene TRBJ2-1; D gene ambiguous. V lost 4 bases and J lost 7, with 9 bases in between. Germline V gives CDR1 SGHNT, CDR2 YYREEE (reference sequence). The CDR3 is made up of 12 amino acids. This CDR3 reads CASSTPRNEQFF. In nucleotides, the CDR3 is TGTGCCAGCAGCACGCCCCGGAATGAGCAGTTCTTC.

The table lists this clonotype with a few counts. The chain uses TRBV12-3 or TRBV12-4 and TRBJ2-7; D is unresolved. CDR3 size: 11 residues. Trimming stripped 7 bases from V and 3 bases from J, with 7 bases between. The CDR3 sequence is CASTSSYEQYF. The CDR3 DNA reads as TGTGCCAGCACCTCCAGCTACGAGCAGTACTTC.

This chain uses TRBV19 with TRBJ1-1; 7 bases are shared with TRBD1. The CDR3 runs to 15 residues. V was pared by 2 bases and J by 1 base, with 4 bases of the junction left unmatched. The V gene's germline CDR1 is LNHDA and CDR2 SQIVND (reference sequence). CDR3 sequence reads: CASSISPGGNTEAFF. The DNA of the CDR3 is TGTGCCAGTAGTATAAGCCCAGGGGGGAACACTGAAGCTTTCTTT.

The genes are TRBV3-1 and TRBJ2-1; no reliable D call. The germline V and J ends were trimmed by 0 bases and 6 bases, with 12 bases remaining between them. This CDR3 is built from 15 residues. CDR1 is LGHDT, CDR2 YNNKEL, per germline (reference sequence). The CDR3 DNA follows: TGTGCCAGCAGCCAAGATTCTCAATCCGGCAATGAGCAGTTCTTC. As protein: CASSQDSQSGNEQFF.

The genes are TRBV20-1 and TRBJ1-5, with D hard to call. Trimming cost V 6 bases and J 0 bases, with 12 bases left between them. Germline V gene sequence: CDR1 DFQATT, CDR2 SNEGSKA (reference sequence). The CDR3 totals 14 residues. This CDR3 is CSAIPGVSNQPQHF. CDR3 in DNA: TGCAGTGCGATACCCGGAGTTAGCAATCAGCCCCAGCATTTT.

The CDR3 here is CASNVDRTYEQYF. CDR3 coding DNA: TGTGCCAGCAACGTGGACAGGACCTACGAGCAGTACTTC. This chain uses TRBV6-2 or TRBV6-3 with TRBJ2-7; 7 bases match TRBD1. Germline values: CDR1 MNHEY, CDR2 SVGEGT. The V gene end was trimmed by 7 bases and the J gene end by 2 bases; junction bases not matched to a gene: 5. The CDR3 loop spans 13 amino acids.

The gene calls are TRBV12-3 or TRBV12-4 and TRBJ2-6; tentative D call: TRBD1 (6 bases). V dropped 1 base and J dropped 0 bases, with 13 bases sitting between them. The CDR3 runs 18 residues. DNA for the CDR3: TGTGCCAGCAGTTTAGTGTCGGACAGCCTCTCTGGGGCCAACGTCCTGACTTTC. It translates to CASSLVSDSLSGANVLTF.

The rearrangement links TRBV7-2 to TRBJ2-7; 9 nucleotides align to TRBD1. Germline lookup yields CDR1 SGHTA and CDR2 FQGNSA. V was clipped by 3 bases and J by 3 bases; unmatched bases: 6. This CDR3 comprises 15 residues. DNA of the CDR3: TGTGCCAGCAGCTTCGGACAGGGGCCCCTCTACGAGCAGTACTTC. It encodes CASSFGQGPLYEQYF.

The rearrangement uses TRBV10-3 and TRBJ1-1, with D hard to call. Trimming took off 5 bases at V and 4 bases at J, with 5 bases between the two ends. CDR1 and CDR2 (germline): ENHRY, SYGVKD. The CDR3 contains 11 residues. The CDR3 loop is CAISSGTEAFF. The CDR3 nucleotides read TGTGCCATCAGTTCGGGCACTGAAGCTTTCTTT.

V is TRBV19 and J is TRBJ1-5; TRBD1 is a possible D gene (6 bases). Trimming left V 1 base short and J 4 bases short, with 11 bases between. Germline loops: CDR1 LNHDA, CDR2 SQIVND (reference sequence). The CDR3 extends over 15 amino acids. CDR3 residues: CASSIAHTGNQPQHF. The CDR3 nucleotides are TGTGCCAGTAGTATAGCCCATACAGGGAATCAGCCCCAGCATTTT.

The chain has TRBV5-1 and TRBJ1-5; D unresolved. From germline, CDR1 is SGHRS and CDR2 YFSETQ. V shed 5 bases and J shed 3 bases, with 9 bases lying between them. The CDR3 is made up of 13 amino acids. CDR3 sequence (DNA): TGCGCCAGCAGGGGGAATCTCAATCAGCCCCAGCATTTT. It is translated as CASRGNLNQPQHF.

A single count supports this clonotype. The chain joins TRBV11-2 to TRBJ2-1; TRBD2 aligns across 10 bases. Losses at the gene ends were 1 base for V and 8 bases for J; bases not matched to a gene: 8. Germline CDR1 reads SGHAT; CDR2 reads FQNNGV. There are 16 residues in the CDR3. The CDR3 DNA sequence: TGTGCCAGCAGCTTAGGGCTAGCGGGGGACGGGGATGAGCAGTTCTTC. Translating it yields CASSLGLAGDGDEQFF.

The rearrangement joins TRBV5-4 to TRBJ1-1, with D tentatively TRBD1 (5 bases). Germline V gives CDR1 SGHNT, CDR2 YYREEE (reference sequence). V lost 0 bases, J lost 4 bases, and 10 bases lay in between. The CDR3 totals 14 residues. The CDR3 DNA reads TGTGCCAGCAGCTTGGCCCGGGGGAGCACTGAAGCTTTCTTT. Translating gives CASSLARGSTEAFF.

The CDR3 loop is CASSLSFREGGYTF. The CDR3, as DNA: TGTGCCAGCAGTTTATCGTTCCGGGAGGGTGGCTACACCTTC. The chain carries TRBV28 and TRBJ1-2; D not resolved. The V gene lost 1 base and the J gene lost 7 bases, with 13 bases spanning the gap. CDR1 and CDR2 from the germline V gene are MDHEN and SYDVKM. The CDR3 consists of 14 residues.

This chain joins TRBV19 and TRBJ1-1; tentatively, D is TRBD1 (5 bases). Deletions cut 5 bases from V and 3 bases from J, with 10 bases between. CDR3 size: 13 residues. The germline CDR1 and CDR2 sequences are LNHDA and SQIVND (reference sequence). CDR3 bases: TGTGCCAGTAGTCCAGGGCGGCACACTGAAGCTTTCTTT. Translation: CASSPGRHTEAFF.

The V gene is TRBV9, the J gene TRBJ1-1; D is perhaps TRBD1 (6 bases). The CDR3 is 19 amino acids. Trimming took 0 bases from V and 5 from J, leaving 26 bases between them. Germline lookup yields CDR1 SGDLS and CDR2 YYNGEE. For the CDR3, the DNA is TGTGCCAGCAGCGTAGCTCACGAAGCGGGGGCGCGATTGATGACTGAAGCTTTCTTT. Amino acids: CASSVAHEAGARLMTEAFF. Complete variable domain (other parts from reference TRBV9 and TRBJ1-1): DSGVTQTPKHLITATGQRVTLRCSPRSGDLSVYWYQQSLDQGLQFLIQYYNGEERAKGNILERFSAQQFPDLHSELNLSSLELGDSALYFCASSVAHEAGARLMTEAFFGQGTRLTVV.